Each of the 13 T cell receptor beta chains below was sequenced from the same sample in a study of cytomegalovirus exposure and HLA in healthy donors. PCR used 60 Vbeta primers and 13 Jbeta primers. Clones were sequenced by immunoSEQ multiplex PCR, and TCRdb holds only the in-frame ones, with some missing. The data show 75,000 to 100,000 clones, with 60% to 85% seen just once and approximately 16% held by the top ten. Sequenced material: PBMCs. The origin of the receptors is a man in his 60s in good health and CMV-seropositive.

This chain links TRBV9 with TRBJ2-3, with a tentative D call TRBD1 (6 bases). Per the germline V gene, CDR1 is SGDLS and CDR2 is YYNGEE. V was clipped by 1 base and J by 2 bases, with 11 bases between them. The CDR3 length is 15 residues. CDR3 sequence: CASSVTTGFTDTQYF. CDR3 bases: TGTGCCAGCAGCGTAACCACAGGGTTCACAGATACGCAGTATTTT.

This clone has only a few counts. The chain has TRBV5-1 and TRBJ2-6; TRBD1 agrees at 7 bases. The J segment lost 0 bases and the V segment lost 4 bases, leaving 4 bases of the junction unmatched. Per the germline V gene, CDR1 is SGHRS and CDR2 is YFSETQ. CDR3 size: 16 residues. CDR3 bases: TGCGCCAGCAGCCTAACAGGGGTCTCTGGGGCCAACGTCCTGACTTTC. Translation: CASSLTGVSGANVLTF. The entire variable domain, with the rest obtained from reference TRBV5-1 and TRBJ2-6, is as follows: KAGVTQTPRYLIKTRGQQVTLSCSPISGHRSVSWYQQTPGQGLQFLFEYFSETQRNKGNFPGRFSGRQFSNSRSEMNVSTLELGDSALYLCASSLTGVSGANVLTFGAGSRLTVL.

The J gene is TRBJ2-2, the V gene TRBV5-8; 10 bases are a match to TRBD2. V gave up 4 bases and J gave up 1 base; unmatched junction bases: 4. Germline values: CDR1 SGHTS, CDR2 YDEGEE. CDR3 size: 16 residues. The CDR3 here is CASSKIAGGNTGELFF. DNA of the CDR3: TGTGCCAGCAGCAAAATAGCGGGGGGGAACACCGGGGAGCTGTTTTTT.

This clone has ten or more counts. CDR3 protein: CASSVGGQGTHEQFF. CDR3 sequence (DNA): TGTGCCAGCAGCGTAGGGGGACAGGGTACGCATGAGCAGTTCTTC. The rearrangement links TRBV9 to TRBJ2-1; 9 bases match TRBD1. V lost 0 bases, J lost 8 bases, and 6 bases stayed unmatched. Per germline, CDR1 SGDLS and CDR2 YYNGEE. The length of the CDR3 is 15 residues.

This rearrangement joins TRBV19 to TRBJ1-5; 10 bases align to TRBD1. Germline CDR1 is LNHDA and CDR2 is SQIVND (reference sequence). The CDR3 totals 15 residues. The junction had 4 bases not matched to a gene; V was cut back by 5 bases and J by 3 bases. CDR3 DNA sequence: TGTGCCAGTAGTGGACAGGGGGTGGTCAATCAGCCCCAGCATTTT. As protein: CASSGQGVVNQPQHF.

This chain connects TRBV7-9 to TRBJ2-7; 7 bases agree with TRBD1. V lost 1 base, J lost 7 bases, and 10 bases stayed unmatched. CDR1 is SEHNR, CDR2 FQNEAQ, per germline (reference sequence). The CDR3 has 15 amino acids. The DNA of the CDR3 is TGTGCCAGCAGCTTAGGTGGGGCCCCAGGGGGTGAGCAGTACTTC. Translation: CASSLGGAPGGEQYF.

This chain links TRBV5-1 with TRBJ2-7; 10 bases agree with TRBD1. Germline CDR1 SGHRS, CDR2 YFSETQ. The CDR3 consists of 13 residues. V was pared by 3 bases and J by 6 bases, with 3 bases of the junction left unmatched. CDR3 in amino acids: CASSWGQGFEQYF. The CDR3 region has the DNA TGCGCCAGCAGCTGGGGACAGGGGTTCGAGCAGTACTTC.

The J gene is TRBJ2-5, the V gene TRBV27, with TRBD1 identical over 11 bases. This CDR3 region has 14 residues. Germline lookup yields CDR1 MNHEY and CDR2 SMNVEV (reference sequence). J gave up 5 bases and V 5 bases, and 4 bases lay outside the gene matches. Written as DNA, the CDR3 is TGTGCCAGCAGTCCAAGGACAGGGGGCGAGACCCAGTACTTC. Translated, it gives CASSPRTGGETQYF.

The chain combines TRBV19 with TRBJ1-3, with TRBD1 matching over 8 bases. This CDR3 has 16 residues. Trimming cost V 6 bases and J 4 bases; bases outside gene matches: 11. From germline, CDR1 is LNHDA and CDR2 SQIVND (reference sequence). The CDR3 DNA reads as TGTGCCAGTAGGTTTACAGGGGGAAGGCTAGGAAACACCATATATTTT. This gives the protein CASRFTGGRLGNTIYF.

CDR3 DNA: TGTGCCAGCAGTTGGGGGACAGGGTTTGGCACTGAAGCTTTCTTT. Residues: CASSWGTGFGTEAFF. The chain employs TRBV27 and TRBJ1-1, with TRBD1 matching 9 bases. From germline, CDR1 is MNHEY and CDR2 SMNVEV (reference sequence). The junction had 7 bases not matched to a gene; V was cut back by 4 bases and J by 4 bases. The CDR3 sequence is 15 residues long.

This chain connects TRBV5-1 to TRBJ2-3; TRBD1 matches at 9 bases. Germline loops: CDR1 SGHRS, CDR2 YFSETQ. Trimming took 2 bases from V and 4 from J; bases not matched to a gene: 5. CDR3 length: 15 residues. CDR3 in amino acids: CASSFPTGGPDTQYF. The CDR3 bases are TGCGCCAGCAGCTTCCCTACAGGGGGCCCAGATACGCAGTATTTT.

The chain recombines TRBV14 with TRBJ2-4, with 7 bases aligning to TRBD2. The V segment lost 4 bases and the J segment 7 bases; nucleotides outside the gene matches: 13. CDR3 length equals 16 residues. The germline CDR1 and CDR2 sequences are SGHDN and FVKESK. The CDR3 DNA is TGTGCCAGCAGCCCCCATTGGGGGGGTGCGGGGAACATTCAGTACTTC. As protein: CASSPHWGGAGNIQYF.

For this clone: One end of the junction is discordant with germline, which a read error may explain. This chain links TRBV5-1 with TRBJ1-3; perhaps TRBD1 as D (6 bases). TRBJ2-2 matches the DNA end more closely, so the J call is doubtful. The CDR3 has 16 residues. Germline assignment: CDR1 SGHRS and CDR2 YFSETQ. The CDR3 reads CASSLATGAKTGELFF. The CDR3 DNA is TGCGCCAGCAGCTTGGCGACAGGAGCGAAGACCGGGGAGCTGTTTTTT.